This passage covers 16 T cell receptor beta chains from one sample sequenced in a study of blood T cell repertoires in COVID-19. Using immunoSEQ multiplex PCR, the repertoire was profiled, and TCRdb retains in-frame clones only, with some absent. The data hold approximately 200,000 clones, with around 88% observed a single time. Source material: peripheral blood. The receptors originated from a man between 18 and 29 years old with active or convalescent COVID-19.

The chain recombines TRBV3-1 (or the pseudogene TRBV3-2) with TRBJ2-7; tentatively, D is TRBD2 (6 bases). Germline values: CDR1 LGHDT, CDR2 YNNKEL (reference sequence). V was cut by 3 bases and J by 6 bases, with 18 bases left in between. The CDR3 has 15 amino acids. CDR3 protein: CASSHPGVDIGEQYF. The CDR3 DNA follows: TGTGCCAGCAGCCACCCGGGAGTTGATATTGGCGAGCAGTACTTC.

The chain couples TRBV10-2 to TRBJ1-3; maybe TRBD1 (6 bases). The CDR3 contains 14 residues. Trimming took 2 bases from V and 6 from J, leaving 11 bases between them. CDR1 is WSHSY and CDR2 is SAAADI in the germline V gene. In nucleotides, the CDR3 is TGCGCCAGCAGTGAGGGGGGCAGCAAAAACACCATATATTTT. Translated: CASSEGGSKNTIYF.

The gene calls are TRBV27 and TRBJ2-5; D is possibly TRBD2 (6 bases). The germline gives CDR1 MNHEY, CDR2 SMNVEV (reference sequence). CDR3 length: 15 amino acids. V shed 5 bases and J shed 5 bases, with 18 bases lying between them. CDR3 in DNA: TGTGCCAGCAGTCCAGTGGGTAGGAGGGTTGAGACCCAGTACTTC. Translated, it gives CASSPVGRRVETQYF.

The chain links TRBV19 to TRBJ2-6, with D possibly matching TRBD2 (7 bases). Germline V lookup: CDR1 LNHDA, CDR2 SQIVND (reference sequence). Deletions cut 3 bases from V and 2 bases from J, with 8 bases between. The CDR3 has 15 amino acids. The chain's CDR3 is CASSIGGPGANVLTF. Written as DNA, the CDR3 is TGTGCCAGTAGTATCGGGGGGCCTGGGGCCAACGTCCTGACTTTC. The variable domain in full, completed from reference TRBV19 and TRBJ2-6, reads DGGITQSPKYLFRKEGQNVTLSCEQNLNHDAMYWYRQDPGQGLRLIYYSQIVNDFQKGDIAEGYSVSREKKESFPLTVTSAQKNPTAFYLCASSIGGPGANVLTFGAGSRLTVL.

The chain couples TRBV4-2 to TRBJ2-3, with 8 bases fitting TRBD2. Germline assignment: CDR1 LGHNA and CDR2 YNFKEQ. This CDR3 spans 16 amino acids. V dropped 0 bases and J dropped 5; count of bases not matched to a gene: 7. The CDR3 is CASSQDFGLAKDTQYF. Written as DNA, the CDR3 is TGTGCCAGCAGCCAAGATTTTGGACTAGCTAAAGATACGCAGTATTTT.

The V and J genes are TRBV6-5 and TRBJ1-1; D may be TRBD1 (6 bases). Germline values: CDR1 MNHEY, CDR2 SVGAGI. The V and J ends lost 2 bases and 7 bases respectively, with 14 bases between them. This CDR3 has 14 residues. CDR3 loop: CASSYTRDRFEAFF. CDR3 DNA sequence: TGTGCCAGCAGTTACACGAGAGACAGGTTTGAAGCTTTCTTT.

The gene calls are TRBV11-2 and TRBJ2-3; possible D gene TRBD2, 6 bases. Germline CDR1 reads SGHAT; CDR2 reads FQNNGV. CDR3 length: 17 residues. Between the trimmed V and J ends, which lost 0 bases and 5 bases, there was a span of 18 bases. The CDR3 loop reads CASSLDLGGRFLDTQYF. DNA for the CDR3: TGTGCCAGCAGCTTAGATCTGGGGGGTCGGTTTTTAGATACGCAGTATTTT.

The chain joins TRBV4-2 to TRBJ2-3; the D gene is possibly TRBD1 (6 bases). Trimming removed 7 bases at V and 0 bases at J, with 14 bases between. The CDR3 runs 15 residues. In germline, CDR1 is LGHNA, CDR2 YNFKEQ. The CDR3 sequence is CASKSRTVSTDTQYF. CDR3 bases: TGTGCCAGCAAAAGTAGGACAGTCAGCACAGATACGCAGTATTTT.

The chain recombines TRBV5-6 with TRBJ1-2, with 12 positions matching TRBD1. V was clipped by 3 bases and J by 4 bases; unmatched bases: 7. Per germline, CDR1 SGHDT and CDR2 YYEEEE. There are 16 residues in the CDR3. CDR3 bases: TGTGCCAGCAGCTCAATCTGGGGACAGGGGGCCTATGGCTACACCTTC. Translating it yields CASSSIWGQGAYGYTF.

This chain uses TRBV3-1 (or the pseudogene TRBV3-2) with TRBJ2-5, with a tentative D call TRBD1 (6 bases). Germline loops: CDR1 LGHDT, CDR2 YNNKEL (reference sequence). The CDR3 is 16 residues long. With 2 bases removed from V and 9 bases from J, the gap between germline ends came to 22 bases. The CDR3 protein is CASSQLQQGSGWPQYF. The CDR3 DNA follows: TGTGCCAGCAGCCAACTGCAACAGGGCTCGGGTTGGCCCCAGTACTTC.

The gene calls are TRBV30 and TRBJ1-3, with a weak D call TRBD1 (6 bases). The CDR3 is 14 amino acids. With 4 bases removed from V and 4 bases from J, the gap between germline ends came to 14 bases. The germline CDR1 and CDR2 sequences are GTSNPN and SVGIG (reference sequence). The CDR3 spells CAWNEDSAGNTIYF. DNA of the CDR3: TGTGCCTGGAATGAGGACAGTGCGGGAAACACCATATATTTT.

The chain employs TRBV7-5 and TRBJ1-6; no DNA check was done on the table's D call, TRBD1. TRBV7-5 is tagged as a pseudogene. This CDR3 comprises 15 residues. The CDR3 sequence is CARSSRTGVDSPLHF. CDR3 DNA sequence: TGTGCCAGAAGCTCCAGGACAGGGGTAGATTCACCCCTCCACTTT.

This sequence joins TRBV7-7 and TRBJ1-1; a possible D gene is TRBD1 (6 bases). This CDR3 comprises 13 residues. CDR1 SSHAT and CDR2 FNYEAQ come from the germline V gene (reference sequence). V was trimmed by 5 bases and J by 4 bases, leaving 11 bases between them. CDR3 in DNA: TGTGCCAGCAGCCTCGACAGGACCACTGAAGCTTTCTTT. This translates into CASSLDRTTEAFF.

The chain employs TRBV6-5 and TRBJ2-2; no firm D call. Germline values: CDR1 MNHEY, CDR2 SVGAGI. The CDR3 length is 13 residues. V gave up 6 bases and J gave up 5 bases, with 10 bases separating them. CDR3 nucleotides: TGTGCCAGCAGGAGACACTCAACCGGGGAGCTGTTTTTT. It is translated as CASRRHSTGELFF.

This chain uses TRBV29-1 with TRBJ1-2; D unresolved. The germline CDR1 and CDR2 sequences are SQVTM and ANQGSEA. CDR3 size: 13 residues. The V gene lost 0 bases and the J gene lost 5 bases, with 10 bases spanning the gap. The CDR3 region is CSVEDRDLYGYTF. The DNA of the CDR3 is TGCAGCGTTGAAGATCGGGATCTTTATGGCTACACCTTC.

The chain carries TRBV7-2 and TRBJ2-5; a weak D match, TRBD1 (5 bases). The germline V gene has CDR1 SGHTA and CDR2 FQGNSA. This CDR3 is 14 amino acids long. V was clipped by 4 bases and J by 5 bases, with 14 bases between them. The CDR3 protein is CASSSLGVGETQYF. The CDR3 DNA reads TGTGCCAGCAGCTCTCTAGGGGTAGGGGAGACCCAGTACTTC.